This T cell receptor (beta chain) was recovered during a study of cytomegalovirus exposure and HLA in healthy donors. Study context: Earlier, 110 million or so unique TCR beta sequences were recovered from roughly 170 million T cells by an analysis.

Study-wide results and limits: As was reported, the HLA-A and HLA-B alleles of most subjects were accurately predicted from TCR beta sequences.

The CDR3 runs 16 residues. CDR1 and CDR2 (germline): SQVTM, ANQGSEA. V lost 5 bases to trimming and J lost 0 bases; unmatched junction nucleotides: 11. These donors counted as nominally healthy when sampled, but unrecorded immune exposures were likely. A multiplex PCR was run with 60 Vbeta primers and 13 Jbeta primers. The repertoire was sequenced with immunoSEQ multiplex PCR; TCRdb's copy has only in-frame clones and lacks some. The sample records 300,000 or so clones, about 83% being singletons. As to this clone: The antigen remains undetermined.

The receptor was isolated from a woman in her forties in good health and CMV-seropositive. The chain links TRBV29-1 to TRBJ1-2; 8 nucleotides agree with TRBD1. Sequencing was performed on PBMCs. CDR3 DNA sequence: TGCAGCGTTACTCGAAGTGGGACAGGATCTAACTATGGCTACACCTTC. This encodes CSVTRSGTGSNYGYTF.